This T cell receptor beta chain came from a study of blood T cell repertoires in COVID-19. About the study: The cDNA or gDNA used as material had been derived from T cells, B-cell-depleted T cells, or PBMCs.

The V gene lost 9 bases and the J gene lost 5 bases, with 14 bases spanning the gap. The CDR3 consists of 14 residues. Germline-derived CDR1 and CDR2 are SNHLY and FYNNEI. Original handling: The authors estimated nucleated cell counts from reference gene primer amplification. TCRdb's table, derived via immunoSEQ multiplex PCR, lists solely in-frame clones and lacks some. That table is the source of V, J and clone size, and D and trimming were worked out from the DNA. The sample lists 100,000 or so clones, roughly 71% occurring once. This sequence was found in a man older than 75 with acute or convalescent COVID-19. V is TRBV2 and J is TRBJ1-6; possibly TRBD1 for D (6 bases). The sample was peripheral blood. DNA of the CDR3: TGTGCCAGTGGGGGGGACACCAATAATTCACCCCTCCACTTT. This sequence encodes CASGGDTNNSPLHF.